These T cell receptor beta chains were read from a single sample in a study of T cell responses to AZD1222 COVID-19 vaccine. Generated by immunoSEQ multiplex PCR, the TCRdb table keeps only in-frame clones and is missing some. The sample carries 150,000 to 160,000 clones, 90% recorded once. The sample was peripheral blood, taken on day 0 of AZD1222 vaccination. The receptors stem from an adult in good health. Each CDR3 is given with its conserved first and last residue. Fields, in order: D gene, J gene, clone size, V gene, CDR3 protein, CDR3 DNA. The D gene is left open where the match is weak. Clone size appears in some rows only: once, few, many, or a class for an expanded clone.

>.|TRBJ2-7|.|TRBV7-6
CASSLSGRDRLSTYEQYF
TGTGCCAGCAGCTTAAGCGGGCGGGACAGACTATCCACCTACGAGCAGTACTTC
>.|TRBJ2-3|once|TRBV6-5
CASTRGKATDTQYF
TGTGCCAGCACCCGGGGCAAGGCCACAGATACGCAGTATTTT
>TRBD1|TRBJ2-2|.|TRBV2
CAIGLTGTNTGELFF
TGTGCCATCGGGTTGACAGGGACGAACACCGGGGAGCTGTTTTTT
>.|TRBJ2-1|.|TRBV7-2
CASSPRAEGPEQFF
TGTGCCAGCAGCCCTCGGGCGGAGGGGCCTGAGCAGTTCTTC
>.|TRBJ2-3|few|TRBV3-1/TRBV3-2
CASSHRSETQYF
TGTGCCAGCAGCCATAGGAGCGAAACGCAGTATTTT
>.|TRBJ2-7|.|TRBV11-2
CASSLQQNSYEQYF
TGTGCCAGCAGCTTACAACAGAATAGCTACGAGCAGTACTTC
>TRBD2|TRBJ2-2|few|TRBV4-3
CASSLLGGALNTGELFF
TGCGCCAGCAGCCTGCTCGGGGGGGCCTTGAACACCGGGGAGCTGTTTTTT
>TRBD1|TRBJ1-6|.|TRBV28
CASSLWGDSSPLHF
TGTGCCAGCAGTTTATGGGGGGACAGCTCACCCCTCCACTTT
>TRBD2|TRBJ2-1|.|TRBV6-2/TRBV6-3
CASSKATSGPYNEQFF
TGTGCCAGCAGTAAGGCCACTAGCGGTCCCTACAATGAGCAGTTCTTC
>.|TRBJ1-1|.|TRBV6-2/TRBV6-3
CASSYSGGNTEAFF
TGTGCCAGCAGTTACTCGGGCGGAAACACTGAAGCTTTCTTT
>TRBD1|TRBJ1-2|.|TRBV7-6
CASSLGTGGARGYTF
TGTGCCAGCAGCTTAGGGACAGGGGGCGCAAGGGGCTACACCTTC
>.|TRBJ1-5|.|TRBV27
CASGHQPQHF
TGTGCCAGCGGTCATCAGCCCCAGCATTTT
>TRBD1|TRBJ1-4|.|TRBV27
CASSPRQGGLLTNEKLFF
TGTGCCAGCAGTCCCCGACAAGGGGGCCTTCTAACTAATGAAAAACTGTTTTTT
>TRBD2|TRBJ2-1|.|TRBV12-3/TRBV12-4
CASSFSGGFQFF
TGTGCCAGCAGTTTCAGCGGGGGATTTCAGTTCTTC
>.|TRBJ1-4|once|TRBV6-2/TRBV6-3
CASSYSYSDGVNEKLFF
TGTGCCAGCAGTTACTCGTACTCGGACGGAGTTAATGAAAAACTGTTTTTT
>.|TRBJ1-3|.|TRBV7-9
CASSSGATGYSGNTIYF
TGTGCCAGCAGCTCCGGGGCCACTGGTTACTCTGGAAACACCATATATTTT
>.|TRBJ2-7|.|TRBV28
CASSLDFSYEQYF
TGTGCCAGCAGTTTAGACTTTTCCTACGAGCAGTACTTC
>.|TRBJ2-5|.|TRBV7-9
CASSAQETQYF
TGTGCCAGCAGCGCCCAAGAGACCCAGTACTTC
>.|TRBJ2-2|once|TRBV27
CASSLSIRVPTGELFF
TGTGCCAGCAGTTTATCGATCAGGGTTCCCACCGGGGAGCTGTTTTTT
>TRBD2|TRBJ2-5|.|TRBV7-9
CASSPRLAGGVEETQYF
TGTGCCAGCAGCCCCAGACTAGCGGGAGGGGTTGAGGAGACCCAGTACTTC
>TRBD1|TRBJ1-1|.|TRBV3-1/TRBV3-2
CASTQQGSEAFF
TGTGCCAGCACCCAACAGGGGTCCGAAGCTTTCTTT
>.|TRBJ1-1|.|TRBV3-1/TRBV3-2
CASSQVGLNTEAFF
TGTGCCAGCAGCCAAGTAGGTTTGAACACTGAAGCTTTCTTT
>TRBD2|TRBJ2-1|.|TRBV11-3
CASSRGLADSYNEQFF
TGTGCCAGCAGTCGAGGACTAGCGGATTCCTACAATGAGCAGTTCTTC
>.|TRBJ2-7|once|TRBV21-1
CASSKVATDTYEQYF
TGTGCCAGCAGCAAAGTGGCGACGGATACCTACGAGCAGTACTTC
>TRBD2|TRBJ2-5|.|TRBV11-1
CASSFGLAGVRETQYF
TGTGCCAGCAGTTTTGGACTAGCGGGAGTCCGGGAGACCCAGTACTTC
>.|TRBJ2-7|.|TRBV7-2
CASSLGDTYEQYF
TGTGCCAGCAGCTTGGGGGACACCTACGAGCAGTACTTC
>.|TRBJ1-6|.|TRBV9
CASSAGDGLSYNSPLHF
TGTGCCAGTTCGGCCGGGGACGGCCTCTCCTATAATTCACCCCTCCACTTT
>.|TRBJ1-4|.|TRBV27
CASKLNSIRGNEKLFF
TGTGCCAGCAAATTAAATTCTATAAGGGGTAATGAAAAACTGTTTTTT
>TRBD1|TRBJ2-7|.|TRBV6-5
CASSIDRATYEQYF
TGTGCCAGCAGCATAGACAGGGCTACCTACGAGCAGTACTTC
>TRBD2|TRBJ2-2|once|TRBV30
CASQRLAGETGELFF
TGTGCCTCACAGAGACTAGCGGGAGAAACCGGGGAGCTGTTTTTT
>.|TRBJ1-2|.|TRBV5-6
CASSLAANYGYTF
TGTGCCAGCAGCTTGGCGGCGAACTATGGCTACACCTTC
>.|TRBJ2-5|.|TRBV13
CASSLETSMDNQETQYF
TGTGCCAGCAGCTTAGAAACTTCAATGGACAACCAAGAGACCCAGTACTTC
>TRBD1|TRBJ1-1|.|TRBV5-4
CASSPDRENTEAFF
TGTGCCAGCAGCCCCGACAGGGAGAACACTGAAGCTTTCTTT
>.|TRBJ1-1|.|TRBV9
CASSVVPGLKAPEAFF
TGTGCCAGCAGCGTAGTCCCGGGACTTAAAGCGCCTGAAGCTTTCTTT
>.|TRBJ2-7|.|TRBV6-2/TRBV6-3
CASSPRDRIYEQYF
TGTGCCAGCAGTCCCCGGGACCGGATCTACGAGCAGTACTTC
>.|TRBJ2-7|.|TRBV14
CASSQDFPGDEQYF
TGTGCCAGCAGCCAAGATTTCCCGGGAGACGAGCAGTACTTC
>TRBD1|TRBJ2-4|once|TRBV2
CASRGTGTSSKNIQYF
TGTGCCAGCAGGGGGACAGGGACCTCTAGCAAAAACATTCAGTACTTC
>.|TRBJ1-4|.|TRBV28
CASSLAPSHEKLFF
TGTGCCAGCAGTTTAGCCCCTAGTCATGAAAAACTGTTTTTT
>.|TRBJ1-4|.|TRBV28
CASSFMPGGREKLFF
TGTGCCAGCAGTTTTATGCCCGGAGGGAGGGAAAAACTGTTTTTT
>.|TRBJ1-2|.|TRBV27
CASSLSNYDGYTF
TGTGCCAGCAGTTTATCGAATTATGATGGCTACACCTTC
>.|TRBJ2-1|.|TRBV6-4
CASSDPEPNEQFF
TGTGCCAGCAGTGACCCGGAGCCCAATGAGCAGTTCTTC
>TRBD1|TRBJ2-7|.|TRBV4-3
CASSQSFGQGYEQYF
TGCGCCAGCAGCCAATCCTTCGGACAGGGGTACGAGCAGTACTTC
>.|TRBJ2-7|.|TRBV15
CATSRDPSSYEQYF
TGTGCCACCAGCAGAGATCCTAGCAGTTACGAGCAGTACTTC
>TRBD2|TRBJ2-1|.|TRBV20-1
CSASARLAGKEGARQFF
TGCAGTGCTAGTGCGCGACTAGCGGGAAAGGAGGGCGCCCGACAGTTCTTC
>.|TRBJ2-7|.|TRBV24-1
CATSDGLSYEQYF
TGTGCCACCAGTGATGGGTTATCCTACGAGCAGTACTTC
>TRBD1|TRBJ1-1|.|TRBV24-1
CATSDDRGGTEAFF
TGTGCCACCAGTGACGACAGGGGAGGCACTGAAGCTTTCTTT
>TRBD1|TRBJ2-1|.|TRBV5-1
CASSLEGQLPRSYNEQFF
TGCGCCAGCAGCTTGGAGGGACAGCTACCTCGCTCCTACAATGAGCAGTTCTTC
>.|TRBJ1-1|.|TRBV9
CASSVEVRTEAFF
TGTGCCAGCAGCGTAGAGGTCCGGACTGAAGCTTTCTTT
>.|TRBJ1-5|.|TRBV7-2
CASSLAGTLNQPQHF
TGTGCCAGCAGCTTAGCCGGGACGCTAAATCAGCCCCAGCATTTT
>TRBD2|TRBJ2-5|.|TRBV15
CATSRKRDTGRGRAETQYF
TGTGCCACCAGCAGAAAAAGAGACACTGGCCGCGGGAGGGCAGAGACCCAGTACTTC